This record concerns one T cell receptor beta chain sequence. These data are taken from a study of blood T cell repertoires in COVID-19. For the study at large: Sources were T cells, B-cell-depleted T cells, or PBMCs; the material itself was cDNA or gDNA.

The CDR3 has 14 amino acids. Germline CDR1 reads SGHNT; CDR2 reads YYREEE (reference sequence). Trimming shortened V by 4 bases and J by 1 base, and 11 bases separated the two germline ends. In the original workflow: Estimation of nucleated cell counts was performed using reference gene primer amplification. TCRdb keeps only in-frame clones here, not all; method: immunoSEQ multiplex PCR. The V and J calls and clone size are taken from that table; D and trimming were inferred from the DNA. The data contain 55,000 to 75,000 clones, about 73% of them singletons. V gene TRBV5-4 combines with J gene TRBJ1-1; the D gene is possibly TRBD1 (6 bases). The source of this sequence is a woman in her 70s with acute or convalescent COVID-19. Sequences were obtained from peripheral blood. The CDR3 loop reads CASSPPTGNTEAFF. CDR3 DNA sequence: TGTGCCAGCAGCCCGCCGACAGGGAACACTGAAGCTTTCTTT.